The 8 T cell receptor beta chains below all came from one sample that was sequenced in a study of T cell repertoires in cytomegalovirus infection. One entry per CDR3 protein results from TCRdb running MiXCR on the reads. The sample yields roughly 90,000 distinct CDR3 sequences, about 29% seen once. No cognate antigen is known for these TCRs. Sequencing was performed on CD8+ T cells from cultured PBMCs, taken from culture after CMV antigen stimulation. These receptors came from a human donor in good health (CMV status not recorded). Some clones in this sample may be carry-over from other donors' samples.

This clonotype was detected a few times. The chain links TRBV2 to TRBJ2-7, with D perhaps being TRBD1 or TRBD2 (6 bases each). This CDR3 spans 15 amino acids. The germline V gene encodes CDR1 SNHLY and CDR2 FYNNEI. The V end was cut by 6 bases, the J end by 3 bases, with 18 bases between. Written as DNA, the CDR3 is TGTGCCAGCAGCAGGGAAGGGGGAGCGGGCTACGAGCAGTACTTC. It encodes CASSREGGAGYEQYF.

The chain recombines TRBV19 with TRBJ2-1; TRBD2 agrees at 8 bases. J gave up 8 bases and V 6 bases, and 12 bases lay outside the gene matches. Germline loops: CDR1 LNHDA, CDR2 SQIVND (reference sequence). This CDR3 is built from 15 residues. The CDR3 bases are TGTGCCAGTAGACAACCGGGACTAGACGTGGATGAGCAGTTCTTC. It specifies CASRQPGLDVDEQFF.

This clonotype was counted at least ten times. The chain is built from TRBV7-6 and TRBJ1-2, with 9 bases identical to TRBD1. This CDR3 has 14 amino acids. The germline gives CDR1 SGHVS, CDR2 FNYEAQ. Trimming cost V 5 bases and J 4 bases; bases outside gene matches: 5. The CDR3 nucleotides are TGTGCCAGCAGCCCGGGACAGGGAACCTATGGCTACACCTTC. Its translation is CASSPGQGTYGYTF.

Many counts were recorded for this clonotype. The chain links TRBV7-2 to TRBJ2-7; 8 bases fit TRBD2. Germline CDR1 SGHTA, CDR2 FQGNSA. CDR3 length: 16 amino acids. The V and J ends lost 3 bases and 3 bases, in that order; junction bases with no gene match: 10. DNA of the CDR3: TGTGCCAGCAGCTTCCGGGGGAGCGGGGGTTTCTACGAGCAGTACTTC. It codes for CASSFRGSGGFYEQYF. The variable domain in full, completed from reference TRBV7-2 and TRBJ2-7, reads GAGVSQSPSNKVTEKGKDVELRCDPISGHTALYWYRQSLGQGLEFLIYFQGNSAPDKSGLPSDRFSAERTGGSVSTLTIQRTQQEDSAVYLCASSFRGSGGFYEQYFGPGTRLTVT.

The chain recombines TRBV29-1 with TRBJ2-2; D unresolved. V shed 6 bases and J shed 8 bases, with 7 bases lying between them. This CDR3 has 10 residues. Germline V lookup: CDR1 SQVTM, CDR2 ANQGSEA. The CDR3: CSVWAGELFF. The CDR3 DNA sequence: TGCAGCGTCTGGGCTGGGGAGCTGTTTTTT.

This clonotype occurred a few times. CDR3 loop: CASSVTGGANGYTF. The CDR3 DNA sequence: TGTGCCAGTAGTGTAACAGGGGGCGCGAATGGCTACACCTTC. V is TRBV19 and J is TRBJ1-2; 9 bases fit TRBD1. The CDR3 sequence is 14 residues long. The germline V gene encodes CDR1 LNHDA and CDR2 SQIVND (reference sequence). The V gene end was trimmed by 5 bases and the J gene end by 6 bases; junction bases not matched to a gene: 7.

The chain employs TRBV19 and TRBJ1-1, with a tentative D call TRBD1 (5 bases). The V end was cut by 3 bases, the J end by 0 bases, with 11 bases between. The CDR3 has 15 amino acids. Germline V gene sequence: CDR1 LNHDA, CDR2 SQIVND (reference sequence). This CDR3 reads CASSIAGFMNTEAFF. In DNA form, the CDR3 reads TGTGCCAGTAGTATCGCAGGGTTCATGAACACTGAAGCTTTCTTT.

V gene TRBV2 combines with J gene TRBJ1-4, with a possible D match to TRBD1 (5 bases). Germline assignment: CDR1 SNHLY and CDR2 FYNNEI. V gave up 10 bases and J gave up 11 bases, with 23 bases separating them. This CDR3 is 14 amino acids long. CDR3 coding DNA: TGTGCCAACAGATCCGGGACGGCCCCAGAGAAACTGTTTTTT. This translates into CANRSGTAPEKLFF.